The rows below give T cell receptor beta chains drawn from one sample of a study of T cells in Graves' hyperthyroidism and ophthalmopathy. TCRdb reprocessed the multiplex PCR reads via MiXCR and lists one record per CDR3 protein. The sample lists almost 350,000 distinct CDR3 sequences; around 18% were seen once. Specimen: blood. The receptors here all came from a woman aged 40 to 50 with Graves' ophthalmopathy. CDR3s include the opening cysteine and the closing phenylalanine or tryptophan. The order of the fields is CDR3 protein, V gene, J gene.

CDR3 protein: CSASRPQMNTEAFF; V gene: TRBV20-1; J gene: TRBJ1-1
CDR3 protein: CASRKTGGGYGYTF; V gene: TRBV12-3/TRBV12-4; J gene: TRBJ1-2
CDR3 protein: CATRKRELDTRELFF; V gene: TRBV15; J gene: TRBJ2-2
CDR3 protein: CASIKTRRGGLGNQPQHF; V gene: TRBV6-2/TRBV6-3; J gene: TRBJ1-5
CDR3 protein: CASSARDRQRDLSAQYF; V gene: TRBV11-2; J gene: TRBJ2-5
CDR3 protein: CASSGGGLAGLETQYF; V gene: TRBV28; J gene: TRBJ2-5
CDR3 protein: CASVAGAYSGNTIYF; V gene: TRBV6-1; J gene: TRBJ1-3
CDR3 protein: CASSLEGGMSNQPQHF; V gene: TRBV11-2; J gene: TRBJ1-5
CDR3 protein: CATSGRQLNNSPLHF; V gene: TRBV15; J gene: TRBJ1-6
CDR3 protein: CASSQDLYTEAFF; V gene: TRBV4-3; J gene: TRBJ1-1
CDR3 protein: CASTSGTGVFSHGYTF; V gene: TRBV27; J gene: TRBJ1-2
CDR3 protein: CASSLAWTGNTGELFF; V gene: TRBV7-6; J gene: TRBJ2-2
CDR3 protein: CASSPGLAGGLRETQYF; V gene: TRBV11-2; J gene: TRBJ2-5
CDR3 protein: CASRPGQGFYEQYF; V gene: TRBV28; J gene: TRBJ2-7
CDR3 protein: CSAATGTGSLYYGYTF; V gene: TRBV20-1; J gene: TRBJ1-2
CDR3 protein: CASSWSPQGTQETQYF; V gene: TRBV5-1; J gene: TRBJ2-5
CDR3 protein: CASSLEMGLNTEAFF; V gene: TRBV7-8; J gene: TRBJ1-1